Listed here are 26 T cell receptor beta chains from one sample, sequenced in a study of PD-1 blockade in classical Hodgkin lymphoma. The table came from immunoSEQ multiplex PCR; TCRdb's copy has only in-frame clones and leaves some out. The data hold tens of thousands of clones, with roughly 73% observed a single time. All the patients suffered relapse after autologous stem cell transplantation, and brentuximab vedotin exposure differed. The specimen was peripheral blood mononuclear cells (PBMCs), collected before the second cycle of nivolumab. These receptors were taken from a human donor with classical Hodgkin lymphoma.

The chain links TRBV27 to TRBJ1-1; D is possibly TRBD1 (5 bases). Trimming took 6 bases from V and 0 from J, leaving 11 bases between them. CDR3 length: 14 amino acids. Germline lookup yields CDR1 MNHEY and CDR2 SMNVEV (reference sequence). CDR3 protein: CASSLTAMNTEAFF. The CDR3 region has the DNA TGTGCCAGCAGCCTGACAGCGATGAACACTGAAGCTTTCTTT.

The CDR3 reads CASSLTSGRLNNEQFF. CDR3 bases: TGTGCCAGCAGTTTGACTAGCGGGAGGCTAAACAATGAGCAGTTCTTC. The rearrangement links TRBV27 to TRBJ2-1; 13 bases align to TRBD2. After removal of 3 bases from V and 5 bases from J, the junction contained 4 bases not matched to a gene. The CDR3 has 16 amino acids. Germline-derived CDR1 and CDR2 are MNHEY and SMNVEV (reference sequence).

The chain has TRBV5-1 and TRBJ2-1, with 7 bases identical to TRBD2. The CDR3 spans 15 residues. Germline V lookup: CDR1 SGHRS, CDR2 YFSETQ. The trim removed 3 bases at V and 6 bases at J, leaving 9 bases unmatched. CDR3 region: CASSYPMGGPNEQFF. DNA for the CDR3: TGCGCCAGCAGCTACCCCATGGGAGGGCCCAATGAGCAGTTCTTC.

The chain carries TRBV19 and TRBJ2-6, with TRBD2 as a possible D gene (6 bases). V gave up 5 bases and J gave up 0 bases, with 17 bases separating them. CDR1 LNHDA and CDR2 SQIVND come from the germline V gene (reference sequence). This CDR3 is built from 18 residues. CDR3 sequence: CASSDPGLLLSGANVLTF. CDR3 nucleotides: TGTGCCAGTAGTGACCCGGGACTCCTCCTCTCTGGGGCCAACGTCCTGACTTTC.

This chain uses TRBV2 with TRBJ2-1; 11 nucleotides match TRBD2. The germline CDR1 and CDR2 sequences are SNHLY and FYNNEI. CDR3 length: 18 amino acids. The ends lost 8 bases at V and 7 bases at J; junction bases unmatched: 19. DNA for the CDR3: TGTGCCAGCGGTCAGCCGGGGGCTAGCGGGAGGTCGAGAAATGAGCAGTTCTTC. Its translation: CASGQPGASGRSRNEQFF.

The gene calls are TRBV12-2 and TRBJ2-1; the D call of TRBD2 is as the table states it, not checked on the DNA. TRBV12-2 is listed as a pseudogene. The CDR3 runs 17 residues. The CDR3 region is CASRKKNRGLAGNEQFF. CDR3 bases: TGTGCAAGTCGCAAAAAGAATCGGGGACTAGCGGGTAATGAGCAGTTCTTC.

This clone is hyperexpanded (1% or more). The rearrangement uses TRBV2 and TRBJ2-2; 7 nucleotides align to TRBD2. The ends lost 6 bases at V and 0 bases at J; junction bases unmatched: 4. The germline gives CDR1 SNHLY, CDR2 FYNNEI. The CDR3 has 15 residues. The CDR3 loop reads CASRVAGANTGELFF. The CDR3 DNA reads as TGTGCCAGCAGGGTCGCGGGGGCGAACACCGGGGAGCTGTTTTTT.

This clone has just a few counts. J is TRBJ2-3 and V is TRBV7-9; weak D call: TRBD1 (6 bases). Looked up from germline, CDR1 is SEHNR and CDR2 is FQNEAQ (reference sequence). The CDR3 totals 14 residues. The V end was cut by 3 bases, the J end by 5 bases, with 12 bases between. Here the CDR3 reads CASSFIRGGDTQYF. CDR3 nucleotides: TGTGCCAGCAGCTTTATCAGGGGCGGAGATACGCAGTATTTT.

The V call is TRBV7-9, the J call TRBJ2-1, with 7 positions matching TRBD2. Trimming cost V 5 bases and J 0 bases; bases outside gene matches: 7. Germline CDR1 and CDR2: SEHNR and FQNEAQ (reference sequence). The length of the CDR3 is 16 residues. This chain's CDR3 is CASSTSGTTSYNEQFF. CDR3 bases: TGTGCCAGCAGCACATCCGGGACTACCTCCTACAATGAGCAGTTCTTC.

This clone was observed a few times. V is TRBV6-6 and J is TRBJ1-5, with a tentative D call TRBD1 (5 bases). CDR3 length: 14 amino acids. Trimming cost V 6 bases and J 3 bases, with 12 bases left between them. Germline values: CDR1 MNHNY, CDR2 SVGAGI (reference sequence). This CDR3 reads CASRGRQVNQPQHF. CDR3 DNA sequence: TGTGCCAGCAGGGGACGGCAAGTCAATCAGCCCCAGCATTTT.

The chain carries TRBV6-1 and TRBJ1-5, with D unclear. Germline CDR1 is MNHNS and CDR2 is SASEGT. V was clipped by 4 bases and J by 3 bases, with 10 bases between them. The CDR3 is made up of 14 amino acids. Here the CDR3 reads CASSVGLDNQPQHF. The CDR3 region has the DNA TGTGCCAGCAGTGTTGGCCTCGACAATCAGCCCCAGCATTTT.

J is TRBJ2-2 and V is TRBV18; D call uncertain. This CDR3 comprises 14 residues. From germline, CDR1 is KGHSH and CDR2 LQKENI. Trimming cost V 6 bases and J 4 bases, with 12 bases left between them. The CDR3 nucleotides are TGTGCCAGCTCGCCAAGGGTCGGCACCGGGGAGCTGTTTTTT. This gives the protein CASSPRVGTGELFF. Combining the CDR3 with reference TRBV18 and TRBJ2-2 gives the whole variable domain NAGVMQNPRHLVRRRGQEARLRCSPMKGHSHVYWYRQLPEEGLKFMVYLQKENIIDESGMPKERFSAEFPKEGPSILRIQQVVRGDSAAYFCASSPRVGTGELFFGEGSRLTVL.

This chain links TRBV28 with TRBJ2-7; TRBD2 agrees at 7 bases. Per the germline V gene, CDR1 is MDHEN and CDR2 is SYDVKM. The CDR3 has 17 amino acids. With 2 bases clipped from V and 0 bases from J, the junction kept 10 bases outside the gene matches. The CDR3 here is CASSLMGGNSGSYEQYF. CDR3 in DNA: TGTGCCAGCAGTTTAATGGGGGGGAATAGCGGCTCCTACGAGCAGTACTTC. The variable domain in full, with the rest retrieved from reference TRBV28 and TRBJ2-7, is DVKVTQSSRYLVKRTGEKVFLECVQDMDHENMFWYRQDPGLGLRLIYFSYDVKMKEKGDIPEGYSVSREKKERFSLILESASTNQTSMYLCASSLMGGNSGSYEQYFGPGTRLTVT.

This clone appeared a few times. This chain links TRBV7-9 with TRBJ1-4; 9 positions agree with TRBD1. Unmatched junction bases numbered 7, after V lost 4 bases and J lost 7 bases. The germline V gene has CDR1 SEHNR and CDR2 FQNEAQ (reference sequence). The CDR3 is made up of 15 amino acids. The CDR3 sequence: CASSSRTGVTEKLFF. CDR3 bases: TGTGCCAGCAGCTCGCGGACAGGGGTAACTGAAAAACTGTTTTTT.

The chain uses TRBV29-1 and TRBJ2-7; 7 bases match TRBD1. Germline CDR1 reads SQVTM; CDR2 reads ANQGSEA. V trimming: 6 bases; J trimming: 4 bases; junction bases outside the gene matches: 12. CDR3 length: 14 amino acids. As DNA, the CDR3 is TGCAGCGTGAAGACAGGGTTCACACGGTACGAGCAGTACTTC. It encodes CSVKTGFTRYEQYF.

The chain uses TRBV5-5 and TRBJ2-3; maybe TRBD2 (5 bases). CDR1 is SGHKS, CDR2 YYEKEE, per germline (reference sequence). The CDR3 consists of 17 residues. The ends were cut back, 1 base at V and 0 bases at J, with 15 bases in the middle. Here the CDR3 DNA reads TGTGCCAGCAGCTTGTCCTCTATCCGGGGTAGCACAGATACGCAGTATTTT. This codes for CASSLSSIRGSTDTQYF.

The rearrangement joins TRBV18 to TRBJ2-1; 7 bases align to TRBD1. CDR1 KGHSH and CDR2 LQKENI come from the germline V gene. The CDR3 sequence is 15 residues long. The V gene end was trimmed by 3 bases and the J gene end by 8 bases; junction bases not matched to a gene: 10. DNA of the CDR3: TGTGCCAGCTCACCCGGTAAGGACAGGAGAGATGAGCAGTTCTTC. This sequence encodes CASSPGKDRRDEQFF.

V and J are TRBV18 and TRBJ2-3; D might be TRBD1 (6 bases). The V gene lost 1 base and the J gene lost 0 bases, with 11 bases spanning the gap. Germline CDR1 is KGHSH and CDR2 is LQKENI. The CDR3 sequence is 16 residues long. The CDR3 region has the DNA TGTGCCAGCTCACCACGGCAGGGGCGTAGCACAGATACGCAGTATTTT. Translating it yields CASSPRQGRSTDTQYF.

CDR3 DNA sequence: TGCAGCGTTGAAGAGTCGAGCGGGAAAACAGATACGCAGTATTTT. It is translated as CSVEESSGKTDTQYF. The chain carries TRBV29-1 and TRBJ2-3, with 7 bases lining up with TRBD2. The CDR3 is made up of 15 amino acids. Trimming cost V 0 bases and J 3 bases; bases outside gene matches: 6. The germline V gene has CDR1 SQVTM and CDR2 ANQGSEA.

CDR3 nucleotides: TGTGCCAGTAGCCCCGGACAGTCGACTCTGAACGAGCAGTACTTC. As protein: CASSPGQSTLNEQYF. The rearrangement uses TRBV19 and TRBJ2-7, with D perhaps matching TRBD1 (6 bases). The germline CDR1 and CDR2 sequences are LNHDA and SQIVND (reference sequence). This CDR3 is 15 amino acids long. V was trimmed by 6 bases and J by 5 bases, leaving 20 bases between them.

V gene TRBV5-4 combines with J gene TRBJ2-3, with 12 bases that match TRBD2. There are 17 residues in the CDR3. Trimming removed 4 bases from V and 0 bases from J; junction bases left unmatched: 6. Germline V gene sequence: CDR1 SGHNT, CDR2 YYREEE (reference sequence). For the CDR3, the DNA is TGTGCCAGCAGCATCGGACTAGCGGGGACAAGCACAGATACGCAGTATTTT. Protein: CASSIGLAGTSTDTQYF.

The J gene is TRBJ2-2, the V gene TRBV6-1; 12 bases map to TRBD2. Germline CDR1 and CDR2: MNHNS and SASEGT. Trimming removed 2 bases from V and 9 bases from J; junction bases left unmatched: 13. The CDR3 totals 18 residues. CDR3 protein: CASSETGLTSGSLRELFF. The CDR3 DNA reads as TGTGCCAGCAGTGAAACCGGGTTGACTAGCGGGAGTTTGAGGGAGCTGTTTTTT.

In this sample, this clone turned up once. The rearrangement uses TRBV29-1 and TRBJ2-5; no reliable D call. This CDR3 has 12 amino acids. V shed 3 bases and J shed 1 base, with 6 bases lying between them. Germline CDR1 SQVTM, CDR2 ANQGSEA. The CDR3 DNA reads TGCAGCGTTGATCCATCCCAAGAGACCCAGTACTTC. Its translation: CSVDPSQETQYF.

Here the CDR3 reads CASSDERAGANVLTF. The DNA for the CDR3 is TGTGCCAGTAGTGACGAGAGGGCTGGGGCCAACGTCCTGACTTTC. The V call is TRBV19, the J call TRBJ2-6; D is perhaps TRBD2 (5 bases). Germline loops: CDR1 LNHDA, CDR2 SQIVND (reference sequence). The CDR3 runs 15 residues. V was cut by 5 bases and J by 2 bases, with 10 bases left in between.

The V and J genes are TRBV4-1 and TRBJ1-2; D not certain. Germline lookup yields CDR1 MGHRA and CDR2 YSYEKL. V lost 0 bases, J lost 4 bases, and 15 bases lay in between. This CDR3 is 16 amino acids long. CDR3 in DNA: TGCGCCAGCAGCCAAGATCGTGGCCCGCAAGTCTATGGCTACACCTTC. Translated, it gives CASSQDRGPQVYGYTF.

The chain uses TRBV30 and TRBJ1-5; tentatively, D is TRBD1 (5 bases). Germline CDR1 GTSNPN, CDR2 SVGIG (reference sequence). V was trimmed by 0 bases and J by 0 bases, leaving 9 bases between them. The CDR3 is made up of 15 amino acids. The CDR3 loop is CAWSVRGNSNQPQHF. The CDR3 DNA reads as TGTGCCTGGAGTGTTCGGGGGAATAGCAATCAGCCCCAGCATTTT.